A selection of T cell receptor beta chains follows, all from one sample in a study of response to subunit inactivated influenza vaccine. MiXCR, applied by TCRdb to the RT-PCR reads, yields one record per CDR3 protein. The table has approximately 500,000 distinct CDR3 sequences, around 15% seen once. Sequenced here: PBMCs from blood, sampled roughly 12 days after vaccination. The receptors stem from a man over 45 who received an inactivated influenza vaccine. CDR3s include the opening cysteine and the closing phenylalanine or tryptophan. The D gene is left open where the match is weak. Only part of the rows carry a size: once, few, many, or a class if the clone is expanded.

D	V	J	size	DNA	CDR3
TRBD1	TRBV19	TRBJ2-7	few	TGTGCCAGTAGTTATACGTCTCCCGGGACAGGGGGTAACGAGCAGTACTTC	CASSYTSPGTGGNEQYF
.	TRBV11-2	TRBJ1-5	.	TGTGCCAGCAGCCAAGGGTGGGTAAATCAGCCCCAGCATTTT	CASSQGWVNQPQHF
.	TRBV29-1	TRBJ1-1	few	TGCAGCGTTGAAGGACGGCAGAACACTGAAGCTTTCTTT	CSVEGRQNTEAFF
.	TRBV7-3	TRBJ2-1	.	TGTGCCAGCAGTCCGACCAACAAGGCTTACTCCTACAATGAGCAGTTCTTC	CASSPTNKAYSYNEQFF
TRBD2	TRBV7-2	TRBJ2-1	few	TGTGCCAGCAGCTTAGTGTCCGGGGGGTACTCCAATGAGCAGTTCTTC	CASSLVSGGYSNEQFF
.	TRBV2	TRBJ2-4	.	TGTGCCAGCAGTGAAGAAGGAGTTCGTCCGTACTTC	CASSEEGVRPYF
.	TRBV27	TRBJ2-1	.	TGTGCCAGCGCCCGGGGTACTACGTACAATGAGCAGTTCTTC	CASARGTTYNEQFF
.	TRBV5-6	TRBJ2-7	many	TGTGCCAGCAGCGCGGACACGGACTACGAGCAGTACTTC	CASSADTDYEQYF
.	TRBV6-2/TRBV6-3	TRBJ2-7	.	TGTGCCAGCAGTTACAATACCCCTGACGAGCAGTACTTC	CASSYNTPDEQYF
.	TRBV10-3	TRBJ1-2	.	TGTGCCATCAGTGAGAGGATGTTGGCAGGGAGCTATGGCTACACCTTC	CAISERMLAGSYGYTF
.	TRBV7-2	TRBJ1-5	.	TGTGCCAGCAGCTTGGGCTCAGGGTTGGGTCAGCCCCAGCATTTT	CASSLGSGLGQPQHF
TRBD1	TRBV5-1	TRBJ1-2	few	TGCGCCAGCAGCAACTCAGGGGGAGGCTACACCTTC	CASSNSGGGYTF
.	TRBV6-2/TRBV6-3	TRBJ2-1	few	TGTGCCAGCAGTTACACTAGTTTAAATGGCGAGCAGTTCTTC	CASSYTSLNGEQFF
TRBD1	TRBV24-1	TRBJ2-1	many	TGTGCCACCAGTGAGGACAGGGGTGAGCAGTTCTTC	CATSEDRGEQFF
.	TRBV2	TRBJ2-3	.	TGTGCCAGCACTTTGAGAGGACAGCCGAATACGCAGTATTTT	CASTLRGQPNTQYF
.	TRBV6-1	TRBJ1-1	.	TGTGCCAGCAGCGCCCGGGCGGGTGCTGAAGCTTTCTTT	CASSARAGAEAFF
.	TRBV4-1	TRBJ1-6	.	TGCGCCAGCAGCCAAGAAGGTTTCCCTAATTCACCCCTCCACTTT	CASSQEGFPNSPLHF
.	TRBV11-2	TRBJ2-3	.	TGTGCCAGCAGCTTAATCAGTTTTTCCGCCGGTACGGGAGATACGCAGTATTTT	CASSLISFSAGTGDTQYF
.	TRBV5-1	TRBJ1-1	few	TGCGCCAGCAGCAGTGCCCGGAACACTGAAGCTTTCTTT	CASSSARNTEAFF
.	TRBV12-3/TRBV12-4	TRBJ2-1	.	TGTGCCAGCAGTCCCCGGGACCAGGAGCAGTTCTTC	CASSPRDQEQFF
TRBD1	TRBV28	TRBJ1-2	.	TGTGCCAGCAGGCTCGCCGGGACAGGGCGAGTGGATGGCTACACCTTC	CASRLAGTGRVDGYTF
.	TRBV7-2	TRBJ1-5	few	TGTGCCAGCAGCTTAGGATCGGGTAAAGGCAATCAGCCCCAGCATTTT	CASSLGSGKGNQPQHF
TRBD2	TRBV12-3/TRBV12-4	TRBJ2-1	.	TGTGCCAGCAGGGCCCGGACTAGCGGTGGGGATGAGCAGTTCTTC	CASRARTSGGDEQFF
.	TRBV5-6	TRBJ2-5	few	TGTGCCAGCAGCTTGGTCGGCAGTAGCGGCTACCAAGAGACCCAGTACTTC	CASSLVGSSGYQETQYF
.	TRBV7-9	TRBJ2-5	.	TGTGCCAGCAGCTTAGTCGCAGAGACCCAGTACTTC	CASSLVAETQYF
.	TRBV6-5	TRBJ2-7	.	TGTGCCAGCAGTTACCAATTCGGGACACTCTCCTACGAGCAGTACTTC	CASSYQFGTLSYEQYF
.	TRBV20-1	TRBJ2-7	few	TGCAGTGCTAGAGACACTAACTACGAGCAGTACTTC	CSARDTNYEQYF
TRBD2	TRBV3-1	TRBJ2-7	few	TGTGCCAGCAGCCAGTCTAGCGGGGGCCACTCCTACGAGCAGTACTTC	CASSQSSGGHSYEQYF
.	TRBV11-2	TRBJ2-5	.	TGTGCCAGCAGCTCCTTTGAGGGGGCGACGGAGGGGCGGGAGACCCAGTACTTC	CASSSFEGATEGRETQYF
TRBD1	TRBV5-1	TRBJ1-1	many	TGCGCCAGCAGCTTACAGGGGGCGAACACTGAAGCTTTCTTT	CASSLQGANTEAFF
TRBD1	TRBV7-9	TRBJ1-1	.	TGTGCCAGCAGCTACTCGACAGGGACGGGCACTGAAGCTTTCTTT	CASSYSTGTGTEAFF
.	TRBV9	TRBJ2-1	.	TGTGCCAGCAGCGTCGGGCCTGCAATCAATGAGCAGTTCTTC	CASSVGPAINEQFF
.	TRBV5-6	TRBJ2-3	many	TGTGCCAGCAGTAGTAATGGGGGCAGGGATACGCAGTATTTT	CASSSNGGRDTQYF
.	TRBV7-9	TRBJ1-2	many	TGTGCCAGCAGCTCCCGGACAGCTCTCTATGGCTACACCTTC	CASSSRTALYGYTF
.	TRBV21-1	TRBJ1-2	few	TGTGCCAGCAGCAATCGGGGGGGGATTAACTATGGCTACACCTTC	CASSNRGGINYGYTF
.	TRBV7-2	TRBJ2-1	few	TGTGCCAGCAGCGTACAGGAATACAATGAGCAGTTCTTC	CASSVQEYNEQFF
TRBD1	TRBV24-1	TRBJ2-5	few	TGTGCCACCAGTCAACAGGGGACCCAAGAGACCCAGTACTTC	CATSQQGTQETQYF
.	TRBV11-2	TRBJ2-1	few	TGTGCCAGCAGCTTAGAGAGACTAGGGTCCCTCAATGAGCAGTTCTTC	CASSLERLGSLNEQFF
TRBD2	TRBV5-1	TRBJ2-1	.	TGCGCCAGCAGCAGCGGGGATTACAATGAGCAGTTCTTC	CASSSGDYNEQFF
TRBD1	TRBV5-1	TRBJ1-5	.	TGCGCCAGCAGCTTGGCGGGACAGGGAGGGCAGCCCCAGCATTTT	CASSLAGQGGQPQHF
.	TRBV24-1	TRBJ2-3	many	TGTGCCACCAGTGACCCCCTTCCGGGATCAAGCACAGATACGCAGTATTTT	CATSDPLPGSSTDTQYF
.	TRBV12-3/TRBV12-4	TRBJ2-2	.	TGTGCCAGCAGGCCCGCTAACACCGGGGAGCTGTTTTTT	CASRPANTGELFF
TRBD2	TRBV6-5	TRBJ2-5	few	TGTGCCAGCAGTTACGCGCCTAGCGGAGGGCGGGAGACCCAGTACTTC	CASSYAPSGGRETQYF
.	TRBV5-1	TRBJ2-6	few	TGCGCCAGCAGCTTGGTGGCACAGGGAGCAGGGGCCAACGTCCTGACTTTC	CASSLVAQGAGANVLTF
.	TRBV2	TRBJ2-3	.	TGTGCCAGCAGTGATGAAGGGGGTACGCAGTATTTT	CASSDEGGTQYF